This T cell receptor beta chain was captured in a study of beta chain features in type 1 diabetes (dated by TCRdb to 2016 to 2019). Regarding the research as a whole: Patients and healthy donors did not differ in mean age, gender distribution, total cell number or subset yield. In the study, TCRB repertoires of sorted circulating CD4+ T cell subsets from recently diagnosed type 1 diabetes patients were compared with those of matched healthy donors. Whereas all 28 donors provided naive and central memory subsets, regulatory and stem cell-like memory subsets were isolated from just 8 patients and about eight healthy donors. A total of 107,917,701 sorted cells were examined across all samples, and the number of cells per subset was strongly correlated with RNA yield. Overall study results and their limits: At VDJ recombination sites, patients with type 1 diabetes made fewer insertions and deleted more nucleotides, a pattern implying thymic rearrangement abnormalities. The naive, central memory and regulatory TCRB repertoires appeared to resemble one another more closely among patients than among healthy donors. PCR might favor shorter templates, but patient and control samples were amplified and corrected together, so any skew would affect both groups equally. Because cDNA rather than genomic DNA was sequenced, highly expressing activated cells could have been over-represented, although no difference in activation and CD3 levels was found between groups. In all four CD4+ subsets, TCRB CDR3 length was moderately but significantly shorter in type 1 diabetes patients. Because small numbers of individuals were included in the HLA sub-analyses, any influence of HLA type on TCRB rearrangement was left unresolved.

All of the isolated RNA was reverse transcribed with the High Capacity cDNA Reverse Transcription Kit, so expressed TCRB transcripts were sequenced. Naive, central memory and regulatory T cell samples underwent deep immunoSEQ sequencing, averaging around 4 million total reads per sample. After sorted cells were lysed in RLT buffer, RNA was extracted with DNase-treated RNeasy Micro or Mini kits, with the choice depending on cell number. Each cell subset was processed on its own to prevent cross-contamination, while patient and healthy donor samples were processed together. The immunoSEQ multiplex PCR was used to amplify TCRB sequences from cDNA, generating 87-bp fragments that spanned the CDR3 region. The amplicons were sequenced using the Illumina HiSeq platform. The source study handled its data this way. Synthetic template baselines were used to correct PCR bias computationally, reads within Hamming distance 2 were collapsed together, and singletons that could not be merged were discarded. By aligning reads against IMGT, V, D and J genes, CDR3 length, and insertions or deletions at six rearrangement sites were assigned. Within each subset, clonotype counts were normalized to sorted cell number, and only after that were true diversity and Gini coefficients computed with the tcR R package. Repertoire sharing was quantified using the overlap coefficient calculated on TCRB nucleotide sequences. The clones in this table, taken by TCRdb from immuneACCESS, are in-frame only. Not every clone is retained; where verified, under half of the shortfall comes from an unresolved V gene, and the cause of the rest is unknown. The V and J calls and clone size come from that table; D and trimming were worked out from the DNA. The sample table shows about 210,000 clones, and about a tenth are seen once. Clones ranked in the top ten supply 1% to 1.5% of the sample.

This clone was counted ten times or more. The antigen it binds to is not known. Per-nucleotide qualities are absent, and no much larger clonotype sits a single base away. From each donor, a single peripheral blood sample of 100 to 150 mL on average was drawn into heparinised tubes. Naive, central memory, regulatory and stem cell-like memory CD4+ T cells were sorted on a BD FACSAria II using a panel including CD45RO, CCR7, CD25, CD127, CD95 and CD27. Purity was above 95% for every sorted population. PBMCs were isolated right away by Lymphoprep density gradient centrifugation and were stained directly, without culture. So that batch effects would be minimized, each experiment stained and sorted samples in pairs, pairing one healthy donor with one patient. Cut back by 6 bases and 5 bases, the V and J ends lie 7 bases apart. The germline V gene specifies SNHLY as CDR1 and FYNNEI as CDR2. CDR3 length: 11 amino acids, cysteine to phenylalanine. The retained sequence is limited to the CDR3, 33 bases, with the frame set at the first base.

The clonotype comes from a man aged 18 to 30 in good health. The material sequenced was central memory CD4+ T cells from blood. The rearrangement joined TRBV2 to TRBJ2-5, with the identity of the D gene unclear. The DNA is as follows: TGTGCCAGCAGCCCGAAGGAGACCCAGTACTTC. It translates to CASSPKETQYF. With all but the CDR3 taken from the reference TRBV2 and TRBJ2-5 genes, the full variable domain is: EPEVTQTPSHQVTQMGQEVILRCVPISNHLYFYWYRQILGQKVEFLVSFYNNEISEKSEIFDDQFSVERPDGSNFTLKIRSTKLEDSAMYFCASSPKETQYFGPGTRLLVL.